This paragraph reports one T cell receptor (beta chain). Generated by immunoSEQ multiplex PCR, the TCRdb table keeps only in-frame clones and is missing some. Of 300,000 to 400,000 clones listed, 70% to 90% are singletons. V gave up 5 bases and J gave up 4 bases, with 14 bases separating them. Germline V gives CDR1 SGHTA, CDR2 FQGTGA. The CDR3 length is 14 residues. This specimen comes from a study of blood T cell repertoires in COVID-19. The receptor was derived from a woman aged 25 to 39 with COVID-19, enrolled during active disease. Sequencing input: peripheral blood. The chain uses TRBV7-3 and TRBJ1-1; D remains unclear. CDR3 nucleotide sequence: TGTGCCAGCAGCCTGGGCTCAACCACCACTGAAGCTTTCTTT. This codes for CASSLGSTTTEAFF.